These 8 T cell receptor beta chains originate from one sample sequenced in a study of somatic mutations in cytotoxic T cells in rheumatoid arthritis. This table comes from immunoSEQ multiplex PCR, and its TCRdb copy is limited to in-frame clones, with some not included. The sample includes roughly 20,000 clones, around four fifths seen only once; the top ten take approximately 15%. The material sequenced was CD8+ T cells sorted from blood. These receptors were taken from an adult with rheumatoid arthritis.

The rearrangement joins TRBV2 to TRBJ2-3, with D hard to call. Trimming cost V 8 bases and J 8 bases, with 8 bases left between them. This CDR3 is built from 10 residues. Germline V CDR1 and CDR2: SNHLY, FYNNEI. This CDR3 reads CASWTSTQYF. The CDR3 DNA reads TGTGCCAGCTGGACCTCTACGCAGTATTTT.

This clone is a singleton in its sample. This rearrangement joins TRBV7-2 to TRBJ1-2, with no clear D. The CDR3 runs to 14 residues. Germline V gene data show CDR1 as SGHTA and CDR2 as FQGNSA. V dropped 4 bases and J dropped 3 bases, with 12 bases sitting between them. The CDR3 protein is CASSSPRLDYGYTF. The CDR3 nucleotides read TGTGCCAGCAGCTCACCTCGGTTGGACTATGGCTACACCTTC.

The rearrangement links TRBV6-5 to TRBJ1-2; the D gene is possibly TRBD1 (6 bases). Germline V gene lookup returns CDR1 MNHEY and CDR2 SVGAGI. CDR3 length: 16 amino acids. V gave up 0 bases and J gave up 4 bases, with 15 bases separating them. In nucleotides, the CDR3 is TGTGCCAGCAGTTACTCGGGGGCAGGGGTTCGCTATGGCTACACCTTC. This codes for CASSYSGAGVRYGYTF.

The chain couples TRBV15 to TRBJ1-2; no reliable D call. This CDR3 region has 14 residues. Trimming took 0 bases from V and 7 from J, leaving 12 bases between them. Germline V gene sequence: CDR1 LNHNV, CDR2 YYDKDF (reference sequence). In DNA, the CDR3 is TGTGCCACCAGCAGAGATTTACAAGAGTCTGGCTACACCTTC. Its protein is CATSRDLQESGYTF.

The CDR3 DNA follows: TGTGCCAGCAGTACTGATAATAGCAATCAGCCCCAGCATTTT. Residues: CASSTDNSNQPQHF. The chain links TRBV2 to TRBJ1-5; D remains unclear. This CDR3 region has 14 residues. Trimming stripped 5 bases from V and 0 bases from J, with 8 bases between. The germline gives CDR1 SNHLY, CDR2 FYNNEI.

V and J are TRBV9 and TRBJ1-5, with D possibly matching TRBD1 (6 bases). CDR3 length: 16 amino acids. V dropped 2 bases and J dropped 2 bases, with 14 bases sitting between them. From germline, CDR1 is SGDLS and CDR2 YYNGEE. The CDR3 nucleotides read TGTGCCAGCAGCGTCGGCGGGGGCGCGGGCAATCAGCCCCAGCATTTT. Amino acids: CASSVGGGAGNQPQHF.

The rearrangement links TRBV27 to TRBJ1-4, with 10 bases lining up with TRBD1. The CDR3 is 16 residues long. Germline V lookup: CDR1 MNHEY, CDR2 SMNVEV (reference sequence). The V and J ends lost 6 bases and 4 bases, in that order; junction bases with no gene match: 8. CDR3 sequence: CASSSDRGRGNEKLFF. CDR3 coding DNA: TGTGCCAGCAGCTCAGACAGGGGGCGAGGTAATGAAAAACTGTTTTTT.

This sequence joins TRBV5-1 and TRBJ1-2, with 7 bases fitting TRBD1. This CDR3 has 14 amino acids. Looked up from germline, CDR1 is SGHRS and CDR2 is YFSETQ. With 2 bases clipped from V and 10 bases from J, the junction kept 11 bases outside the gene matches. The CDR3: CASSFGPAGGDYTF. CDR3 nucleotides: TGCGCCAGCAGCTTCGGCCCGGCAGGGGGGGACTACACCTTC.